This record concerns one T cell receptor beta chain sequence. These data are taken from a study of blood T cell repertoires in COVID-19. Overall study context: Acute and convalescent COVID-19 specimens originated in the United States, Italy and Spain. The analysed material was cDNA or gDNA that came from T cells, B-cell-depleted T cells, or PBMCs.

Data came from immunoSEQ multiplex PCR; TCRdb stores just in-frame clones and leaves some out. The profile shows tens of thousands of clones, almost 90% of them singletons. The CDR3 has 16 residues. Trimming left V 0 bases short and J 0 bases short, with 11 bases between. Germline CDR1 and CDR2: SGHKS and YYEKEE (reference sequence). The material sequenced was peripheral blood. The rearrangement uses TRBV5-5 and TRBJ2-3; D gene uncertain. This TCR came from a human donor in a cohort sampled during active COVID-19. The CDR3 here is CASSLVVETSTDTQYF. The CDR3 DNA is TGTGCCAGCAGCTTGGTAGTAGAGACTAGCACAGATACGCAGTATTTT.